Listed below are T cell receptor beta chains from one sample, sequenced in a study of CD8 T cells in ankylosing spondylitis. TCRdb redid the calling of the 5' RACE reads with MiXCR, one entry per CDR3 protein. Here the sample spans fewer than 750,000 distinct CDR3 sequences, roughly 20% being singletons. Sequenced: blood, either unsorted or a sorted T cell fraction (not recorded which). The receptors here all came from a male donor with ankylosing spondylitis. Each CDR3 is given with its conserved first and last residue. D genes are given only for firm matches. The size of a clone is reported for some rows only, either as once, few or many, or as a class for expanded clones.

few,TRBJ2-2,TRBV6-2/TRBV6-3,-,TGTGCCAGCAATAAGGGGAGCGGGGAGCTGTTTTTT,CASNKGSGELFF
-,TRBJ2-1,TRBV11-2,TRBD2,TGTGCCAGCAGCTTAGAACTAGCGGGGGGTCGGGAGCAGTTCTTC,CASSLELAGGREQFF
-,TRBJ1-2,TRBV28,-,TGTGCCAGCAGTGCACAGGGTTGGGGCTATGGCTACACCTTC,CASSAQGWGYGYTF
few,TRBJ1-1,TRBV12-3/TRBV12-4,-,TGTGCCAGCAGTTTACCCGGTGGGGGGATTGAAGCTTTCTTT,CASSLPGGGIEAFF
-,TRBJ2-5,TRBV27,-,TGTGCCAGCAGTTTACACCCCGACAGGCAAGAGACCCAGTACTTC,CASSLHPDRQETQYF
-,TRBJ2-6,TRBV5-1,TRBD2,TGCGCCAGCAGCTTGGTTTCCCTTGGACTAGCGGGAGGATCCTCTGGGGCCAACGTCCTGACTTTC,CASSLVSLGLAGGSSGANVLTF
few,TRBJ1-1,TRBV4-1,TRBD1,TGCGCCAGCAGCAGGGGACAGCAGAACACTGAAGCTTTCTTT,CASSRGQQNTEAFF
many,TRBJ2-7,TRBV20-1,-,TGCAGTGCTAGAGCCGGATCCTACGAGCAGTACTTC,CSARAGSYEQYF
few,TRBJ1-1,TRBV3-1,-,TGTGCCAGCAGCCACGGACAAGGGATCACTGAAGCTTTCTTT,CASSHGQGITEAFF
-,TRBJ1-1,TRBV9,TRBD1,TGTGCCAGCAGCTCCAGGGAGGGGGCCTTTGCTGAAGCTTTCTTT,CASSSREGAFAEAFF
-,TRBJ1-1,TRBV7-8,-,TGTGCCAGCAGCTTGGGTGACAGGAACATGAACACTGAAGCTTTCTTT,CASSLGDRNMNTEAFF
few,TRBJ1-5,TRBV6-5,-,TGTGCCAGCAGTTACTCGCTAGGCCAGGGGAATCAGCCCCAGCATTTT,CASSYSLGQGNQPQHF
few,TRBJ2-3,TRBV12-3/TRBV12-4,-,TGTGCCAGCAGTGACAGGCCAGATACGCAGTATTTT,CASSDRPDTQYF
-,TRBJ1-4,TRBV7-8,-,TGTGCCAGCAGCATCTGGACCGAAGGGGAACGTAATGAAAAACTGTTTTTT,CASSIWTEGERNEKLFF
-,TRBJ2-2,TRBV18,-,TGTGCCAGCTCACCGGATACGCCTTACAAGAACACCGGGGAGCTGTTTTTT,CASSPDTPYKNTGELFF
many,TRBJ2-1,TRBV4-2,TRBD2,TGTGCCAGCAGCCAAGATTCGGGGGAGGGCCATAGGGAGCAGTTCTTC,CASSQDSGEGHREQFF
-,TRBJ2-7,TRBV27,TRBD2,TGTGCCAGCAGTATTCTAGCGGGGGACCAGGGCGTCGACGAGCAGTACTTC,CASSILAGDQGVDEQYF
few,TRBJ2-4,TRBV30,-,TGTGCCTGGAGTACCGGGACGGTGACCAAAAACATTCAGTACTTC,CAWSTGTVTKNIQYF